Presented here are 27 T cell receptor beta chains from one specimen sequenced in a study of CXCR3-negative and CXCR3-positive naive CD8 T cells. Preparation of TRB cDNA libraries relied on 5' RACE carrying UMI labels. Following a re-call of the 5' RACE reads, TCRdb has one entry per CDR3 protein and lacks DNA. The specimen's table records 8,800 or so distinct CDR3 sequences. Sequencing used naive CXCR3- CD8+ T cells from blood. Sample subset: CD45RO-CCR7+CD27+CD95- naive CD8+ T cells lacking CXCR3 (TNR3-). The receptor source for this set is a human donor in good health. Some clones in this sample may be carry-over from other donors' samples.

The chain uses TRBV6-5 and TRBJ1-3; the TCRdb D gene call, TRBD1, has no DNA to confirm it. The CDR3 is 16 amino acids. Germline loops: CDR1 MNHEY, CDR2 SVGAGI. The CDR3 sequence is CASSYSGTGSGNTIYF.

This chain uses TRBV29-1 with TRBJ2-3; there is no DNA to check the TCRdb D call of TRBD2. The CDR3 runs to 17 residues. CDR1 is SQVTM, CDR2 ANQGSEA, per germline. The CDR3 protein is CSGMGLAISAGADTQYF.

The rearrangement joins TRBV30 to TRBJ1-2. The CDR3 is made up of 13 amino acids. In germline, CDR1 is GTSNPN, CDR2 SVGIG (reference sequence). The CDR3 here is CARNLGENYGYTF.

The chain recombines TRBV5-1 with TRBJ2-7; TCRdb proposes TRBD1, but this gene call is untestable without DNA. The CDR3 is 13 amino acids. Germline V gene data show CDR1 as SGHRS and CDR2 as YFSETQ. CDR3 loop: CASSSGNAYEQYF.

V usage is TRBV29-1 and J usage is TRBJ2-1; there is no DNA to check the TCRdb D call of TRBD2. The germline V gene encodes CDR1 SQVTM and CDR2 ANQGSEA. The CDR3 runs 13 residues. This CDR3 reads CSVRTSGNNEQFF.

The gene calls are TRBV5-5 and TRBJ2-1; the D call from TCRdb, TRBD2, cannot be confirmed without DNA. The germline V gene encodes CDR1 SGHKS and CDR2 YYEKEE (reference sequence). The CDR3 contains 14 residues. This chain's CDR3 is CASRLILADNEQFF.

This clonotype is called medium-sized based on its frequency. This chain uses TRBV29-1 with TRBJ2-1; checking the TCRdb D call of TRBD2 is not possible without DNA. The CDR3 has 15 residues. Germline CDR1 and CDR2: SQVTM and ANQGSEA. CDR3 region: CSVPTAGSSYNEQFF.

By frequency, this clonotype registers medium-sized. CDR3 residues: CSVIASENTEAFF. The J gene is TRBJ1-1, the V gene TRBV29-1. Germline lookup yields CDR1 SQVTM and CDR2 ANQGSEA. This CDR3 region has 13 residues.

This clonotype shows up as medium-sized (0.01 to 0.1%) by frequency. The V call is TRBV29-1, the J call TRBJ1-1; TCRdb lists TRBD1, though no DNA is available to test this call. There are 12 residues in the CDR3. The germline V gene has CDR1 SQVTM and CDR2 ANQGSEA. CDR3 in amino acids: CSVDRGDTEAFF. The entire variable domain, with the rest obtained from reference TRBV29-1 and TRBJ1-1, is as follows: SAVISQKPSRDICQRGTSLTIQCQVDSQVTMMFWYRQQPGQSLTLIATANQGSEATYESGFVIDKFPISRPNLTFSTLTVSNMSPEDSSIYLCSVDRGDTEAFFGQGTRLTVV.

This clonotype shows up as medium-sized by frequency. V usage is TRBV12-3 or TRBV12-4 and J usage is TRBJ2-3. CDR3 length equals 15 residues. The CDR3 region is CASSYPLNGTDTQYF.

CDR3: CASSTDREGYNEQFF. V usage is TRBV12-3 or TRBV12-4 and J usage is TRBJ2-1; as DNA is missing, the TRBD1 call by TCRdb cannot be tested. This CDR3 has 15 amino acids.

V is TRBV25-1 and J is TRBJ2-7; the TCRdb D gene call, TRBD2, has no DNA to confirm it. Germline V lookup: CDR1 MGHDK, CDR2 SYGVNS. There are 12 residues in the CDR3. Here the CDR3 reads CASTGQSYEQYF.

The chain recombines TRBV29-1 with TRBJ2-5; the D call of TRBD2 rests on TCRdb alone, since no DNA is present to check it. CDR1 and CDR2 from the germline V gene are SQVTM and ANQGSEA. This CDR3 region has 14 residues. The CDR3 is CSVVTGFYQETQYF.

This clonotype is medium-sized by frequency. The chain combines TRBV29-1 with TRBJ1-1. This CDR3 comprises 14 residues. Germline V gene lookup returns CDR1 SQVTM and CDR2 ANQGSEA. The CDR3 spells CSVDLVGVNTEAFF. Complete variable domain (other parts from reference TRBV29-1 and TRBJ1-1): SAVISQKPSRDICQRGTSLTIQCQVDSQVTMMFWYRQQPGQSLTLIATANQGSEATYESGFVIDKFPISRPNLTFSTLTVSNMSPEDSSIYLCSVDLVGVNTEAFFGQGTRLTVV.

This rearrangement joins TRBV5-1 to TRBJ2-7. The CDR3 contains 13 residues. CDR1 and CDR2 from the germline V gene are SGHRS and YFSETQ. CDR3 amino acids: CASSFSSSYEQYF.

The chain links TRBV29-1 to TRBJ2-7; as DNA is missing, the TRBD2 call by TCRdb cannot be tested. The germline V gene encodes CDR1 SQVTM and CDR2 ANQGSEA. The CDR3 contains 13 residues. CDR3 sequence: CSVESTSEYEQYF.

According to its frequency, this clonotype is medium-sized (0.01 to 0.1%). This rearrangement joins TRBV6-5 to TRBJ2-1; TCRdb reports TRBD2, a call that lacks DNA to check it against. CDR1 MNHEY and CDR2 SVGAGI come from the germline V gene. This CDR3 is 14 amino acids long. The CDR3 loop reads CASSYTQEGGEQFF.

The V and J genes are TRBV29-1 and TRBJ2-2; checking the TCRdb D call of TRBD1 is not possible without DNA. Per the germline V gene, CDR1 is SQVTM and CDR2 is ANQGSEA. There are 16 residues in the CDR3. The CDR3 spells CSVESAGRGSPGELFF.

V and J are TRBV28 and TRBJ2-1; the D call of TRBD2 rests on TCRdb alone, since no DNA is present to check it. This CDR3 comprises 17 residues. The germline V gene encodes CDR1 MDHEN and CDR2 SYDVKM. The CDR3 sequence: CASSSGLAGVSYNEQFF.

This clonotype is medium-sized by frequency. This chain joins TRBV29-1 and TRBJ2-5. The CDR3 is made up of 12 amino acids. Germline V gene sequence: CDR1 SQVTM, CDR2 ANQGSEA. The CDR3 sequence is CSVRNDEETQYF.

This chain uses TRBV5-1 with TRBJ2-7. The CDR3 sequence is 12 residues long. Germline V gives CDR1 SGHRS, CDR2 YFSETQ. The CDR3: CASSWDAYEQYF.

The chain employs TRBV25-1 and TRBJ2-2. The CDR3 has 12 amino acids. The germline CDR1 and CDR2 sequences are MGHDK and SYGVNS. CDR3 protein: CASKGSSGELFF.

Measured by frequency, this clonotype is medium-sized. This chain uses TRBV3-1 with TRBJ2-7; TCRdb gives TRBD2 as the D gene, but with no DNA this cannot be confirmed. The CDR3 totals 14 residues. Germline loops: CDR1 LGHDT, CDR2 YNNKEL (reference sequence). CDR3 sequence: CASSPSGPGYEQYF.

Frequency places this clonotype as medium-sized (0.01 to 0.1%). V is TRBV6-5 and J is TRBJ2-1; as DNA is missing, the TRBD2 call by TCRdb cannot be tested. Germline V gives CDR1 MNHEY, CDR2 SVGAGI. The CDR3 runs 16 residues. CDR3 amino acids: CASSPGGISFYNEQFF.

V usage is TRBV13 and J usage is TRBJ2-1; TCRdb names TRBD1, which stays unverified in the absence of DNA. The CDR3 loop spans 15 amino acids. The germline V gene has CDR1 PRHDT and CDR2 FYEKMQ (reference sequence). CDR3 sequence reads: CASSSTGTVYNEQFF.

V gene TRBV29-1 combines with J gene TRBJ2-7. The CDR3 is 11 residues long. The V gene's germline CDR1 is SQVTM and CDR2 ANQGSEA. The CDR3 loop is CSVASGNEQYF.

J is TRBJ2-1 and V is TRBV29-1; with no DNA, the TCRdb D assignment of TRBD2 cannot be verified. CDR3 length: 13 residues. CDR1 is SQVTM, CDR2 ANQGSEA, per germline. The CDR3 loop is CSVERESDNEQFF.